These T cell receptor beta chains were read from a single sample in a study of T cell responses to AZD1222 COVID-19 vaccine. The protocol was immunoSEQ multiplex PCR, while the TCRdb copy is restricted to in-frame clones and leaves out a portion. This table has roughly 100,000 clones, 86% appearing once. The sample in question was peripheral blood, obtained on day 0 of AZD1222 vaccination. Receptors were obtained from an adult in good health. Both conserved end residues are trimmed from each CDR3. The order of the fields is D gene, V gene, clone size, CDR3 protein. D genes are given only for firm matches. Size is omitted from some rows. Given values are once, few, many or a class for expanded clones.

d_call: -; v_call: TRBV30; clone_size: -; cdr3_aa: AWSRPLGYT
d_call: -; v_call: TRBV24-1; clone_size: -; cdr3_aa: ATSDNLLTGELF
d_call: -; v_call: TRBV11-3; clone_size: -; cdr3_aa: ASSLDPLMNTEAF
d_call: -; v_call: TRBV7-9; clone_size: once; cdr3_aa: ASSLVGLNYYGYT
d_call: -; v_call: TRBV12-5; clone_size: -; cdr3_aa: ASAMVAGELF
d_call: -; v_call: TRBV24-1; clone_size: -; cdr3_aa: ATSDSGRQETQY
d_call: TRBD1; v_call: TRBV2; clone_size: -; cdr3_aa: ASSGGSAGGRYGYT
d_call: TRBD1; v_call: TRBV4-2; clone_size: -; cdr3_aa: ASSQGQTNTGELF
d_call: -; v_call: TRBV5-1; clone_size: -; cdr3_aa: ASSLAVGRIYEQY
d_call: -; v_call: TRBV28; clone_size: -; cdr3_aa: ASSFPSGGKAF
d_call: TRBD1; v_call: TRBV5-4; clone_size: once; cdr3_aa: ASSRTGTGASEGYT
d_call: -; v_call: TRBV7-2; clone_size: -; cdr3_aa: ASSLAEGSEQY
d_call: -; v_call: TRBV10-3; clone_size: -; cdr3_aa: AISVGRGRSYEQY
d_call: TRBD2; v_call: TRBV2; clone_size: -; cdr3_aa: ASSARTSGPYEQY
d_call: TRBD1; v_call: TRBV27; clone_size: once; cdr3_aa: ASSPGQGLTDTQY
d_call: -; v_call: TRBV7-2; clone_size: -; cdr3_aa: ASSSTPNSPLH
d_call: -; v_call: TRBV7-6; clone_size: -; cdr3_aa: ASSLARRGPERPYNEQF
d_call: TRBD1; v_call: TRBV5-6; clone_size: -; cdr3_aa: ASSSLVGQAF
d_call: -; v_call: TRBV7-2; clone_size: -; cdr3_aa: ASSFSSGSGNTIY
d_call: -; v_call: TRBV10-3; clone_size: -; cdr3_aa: AISGRGTNEKLF
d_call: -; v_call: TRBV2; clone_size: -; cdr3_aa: ASSAGNQPQH
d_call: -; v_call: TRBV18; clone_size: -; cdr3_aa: ASSPSPVYEQY
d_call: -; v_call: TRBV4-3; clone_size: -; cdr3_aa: ASSQEAGSADTQY
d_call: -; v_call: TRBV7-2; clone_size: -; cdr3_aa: ASKVQTNTEAF
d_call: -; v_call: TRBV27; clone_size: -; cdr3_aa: ASSPPSRSTDTQY
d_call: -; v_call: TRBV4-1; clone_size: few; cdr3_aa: ASSRTDLYNEQF
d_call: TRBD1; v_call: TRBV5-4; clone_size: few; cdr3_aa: ASTSGQGETQY
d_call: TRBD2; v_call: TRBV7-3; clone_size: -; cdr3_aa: ASTLGGSGNEQF
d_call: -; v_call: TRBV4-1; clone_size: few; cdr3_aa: ASSHYNSPLH
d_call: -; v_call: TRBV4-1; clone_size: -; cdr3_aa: ASSPQGPALYGYT
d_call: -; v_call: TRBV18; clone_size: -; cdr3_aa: ASSPQGTETQY
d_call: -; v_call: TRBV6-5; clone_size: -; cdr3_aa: ASSNTGSSEKLF
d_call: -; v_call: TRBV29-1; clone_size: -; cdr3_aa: SAGYNEQF
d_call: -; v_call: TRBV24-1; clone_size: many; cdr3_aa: ATSDLWGSTDTQY
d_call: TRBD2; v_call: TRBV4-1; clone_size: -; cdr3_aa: ASSPRTSLSSYNEQF
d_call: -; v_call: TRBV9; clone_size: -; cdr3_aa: ASSVGASSGNTIY
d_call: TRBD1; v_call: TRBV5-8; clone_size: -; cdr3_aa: AGRDSNSPLH
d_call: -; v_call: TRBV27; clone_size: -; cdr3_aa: ASSLGGVNEQF
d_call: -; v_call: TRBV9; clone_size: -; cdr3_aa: ASSVGRATEAF
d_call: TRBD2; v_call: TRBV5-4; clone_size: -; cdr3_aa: ASSPGVTSGRQTNEQF
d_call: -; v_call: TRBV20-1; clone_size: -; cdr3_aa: SVVEARAF
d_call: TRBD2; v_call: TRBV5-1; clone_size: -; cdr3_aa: ASSSVPVTSPPNEQF
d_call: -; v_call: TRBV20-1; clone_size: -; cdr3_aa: SASPESGLPEAF
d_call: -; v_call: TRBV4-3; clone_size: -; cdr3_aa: ASSQEGRRLDTQY
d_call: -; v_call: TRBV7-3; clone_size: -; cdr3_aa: ARGQRSHEQY
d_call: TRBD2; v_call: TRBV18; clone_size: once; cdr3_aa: ASSPPAERERAYNEQF
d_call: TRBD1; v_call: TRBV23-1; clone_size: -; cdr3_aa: ASSTRTGGRQPQH
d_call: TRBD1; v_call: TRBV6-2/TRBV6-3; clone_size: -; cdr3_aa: ASSLGQGAGEQY
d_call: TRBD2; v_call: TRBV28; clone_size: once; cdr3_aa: ASRVHGTSDYEQY
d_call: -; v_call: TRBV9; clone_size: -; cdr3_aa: ASSVNTEVEAF
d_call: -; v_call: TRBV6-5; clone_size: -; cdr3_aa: ASSRAGNSPLH